The 25 T cell receptor beta chains in this list originate from one sample, sequenced in a study of graft-versus-host responses after intestinal transplantation (dated by TCRdb to the early 2020s). The sample's time point label, decoded: cells obtained before transplantation from donor or recipient. Receptors were amplified or captured by the immunoSEQ multiplex PCR assay. Entries here come from immuneACCESS through TCRdb and include only in-frame sequences with V and J called. Some clones fail to appear in such tables; in the studies checked, an unresolved V gene covers under half of the shortfall, and the cause of the remainder is unknown. This sample is represented by tens of thousands of clones; 94% of them were singletons. The top ten clonotypes cover about 0.2% of the sample. These TCRs are of unknown antigen specificity. The sample consisted of unstimulated CD4+ T cells sorted from spleen or lymph node cells, taken before transplant. The origin of the receptors is a human donor who was the organ donor for an intestinal transplant.

The rearrangement links TRBV15 to TRBJ2-7; unclear D gene. From germline, CDR1 is LNHNV and CDR2 YYDKDF (reference sequence). This CDR3 is built from 17 residues. V was trimmed by 0 bases and J by 1 base, leaving 16 bases between them. The CDR3 bases are TGTGCCACCAGCAGAGATAGGTTTCGGCCAGGATCCTACGAGCAGTACTTC. Protein product: CATSRDRFRPGSYEQYF.

V and J are TRBV28 and TRBJ1-2; the match to TRBD1 covers 8 bases. Trimming cost V 6 bases and J 2 bases; bases outside gene matches: 5. Germline values: CDR1 MDHEN, CDR2 SYDVKM. This CDR3 spans 14 amino acids. For the CDR3, the DNA is TGTGCCAGCAGCTTGGACAGGGCAAACTATGGCTACACCTTC. This gives the protein CASSLDRANYGYTF.

The chain couples TRBV5-1 to TRBJ1-1; no clear D gene. V lost 4 bases to trimming and J lost 0 bases, with 13 bases between them. The germline CDR1 and CDR2 sequences are SGHRS and YFSETQ. This CDR3 region has 15 residues. CDR3 protein: CASSVVGDMNTEAFF. CDR3 DNA sequence: TGCGCCAGCAGCGTGGTAGGAGACATGAACACTGAAGCTTTCTTT. The variable domain in full, completed from reference TRBV5-1 and TRBJ1-1, reads KAGVTQTPRYLIKTRGQQVTLSCSPISGHRSVSWYQQTPGQGLQFLFEYFSETQRNKGNFPGRFSGRQFSNSRSEMNVSTLELGDSALYLCASSVVGDMNTEAFFGQGTRLTVV.

The CDR3 nucleotides are TGTGCCAGCAGTTCGGGACAGGGGGCGCGAGGCTACACCTTC. This translates into CASSSGQGARGYTF. The rearrangement uses TRBV27 and TRBJ1-2, with 12 bases fitting TRBD1. After removal of 4 bases from V and 8 bases from J, the junction contained 5 bases not matched to a gene. Germline V gives CDR1 MNHEY, CDR2 SMNVEV (reference sequence). The CDR3 spans 14 residues.

The J gene is TRBJ1-1, the V gene TRBV7-8, with D possibly TRBD1 on 6 matching bases. Germline CDR1 reads SGHVS; CDR2 reads FQNEAQ. The CDR3 contains 14 residues. The V end was cut by 5 bases, the J end by 4 bases, with 14 bases between. Here the CDR3 DNA reads TGTGCCAGCAGCCACTACAGGGTAGGCACTGAAGCTTTCTTT. It yields the protein CASSHYRVGTEAFF.

The chain combines TRBV12-5 with TRBJ2-3; no reliable D call. There are 12 residues in the CDR3. Germline loops: CDR1 LGHNT, CDR2 FRNRAP. Trimming cost V 5 bases and J 2 bases, with 5 bases left between them. The DNA of the CDR3 is TGTGCTAGTGGTATAAACACAGATACGCAGTATTTT. Translated, it gives CASGINTDTQYF.

Written as DNA, the CDR3 is TGTGCCAGCAGTTCTAGGGAACCCTACGAGCAGTACTTC. This encodes CASSSREPYEQYF. This rearrangement joins TRBV6-5 to TRBJ2-7; D is uncertain. V lost 4 bases and J lost 2, with 9 bases in between. CDR1 and CDR2 (germline): MNHEY, SVGAGI. The CDR3 length is 13 residues.

The V and J genes are TRBV7-2 and TRBJ1-2; 8 nucleotides agree with TRBD1. Germline-derived CDR1 and CDR2 are SGHTA and FQGNSA. V dropped 5 bases and J dropped 4; count of bases not matched to a gene: 6. The CDR3 covers 14 residues. The CDR3 reads CASSPDRAAYGYTF. CDR3 bases: TGTGCCAGCAGCCCGGACAGGGCGGCCTATGGCTACACCTTC.

The V gene is TRBV28, the J gene TRBJ1-2, with a possible D match to TRBD1 (5 bases). The CDR3 extends over 15 amino acids. Deletions cut 3 bases from V and 7 bases from J, with 18 bases between. Germline V CDR1 and CDR2: MDHEN, SYDVKM. The CDR3 region has the DNA TGTGCCAGCAGTTTCGTTTCTCCGGGGCAAGGTGGCTACACCTTC. This sequence encodes CASSFVSPGQGGYTF.

The chain uses TRBV7-3 and TRBJ2-1, with TRBD2 as a possible D gene (7 bases). Germline assignment: CDR1 SGHTA and CDR2 FQGTGA. Trimming removed 1 base from V and 7 bases from J, with 17 bases in between. There are 16 residues in the CDR3. The CDR3 is CASSLNRGARMNEQFF. CDR3 nucleotide sequence: TGTGCCAGCAGCTTAAATCGGGGGGCAAGAATGAATGAGCAGTTCTTC.

The chain uses TRBV7-3 and TRBJ1-5; a possible D gene is TRBD1 (5 bases). Trimming removed 5 bases at V and 2 bases at J, with 10 bases between. This CDR3 region has 14 residues. Germline CDR1 is SGHTA and CDR2 is FQGTGA. CDR3 loop: CASSHEGRNQPQHF. CDR3 coding DNA: TGTGCCAGCAGCCACGAGGGGCGCAATCAGCCCCAGCATTTT.

V usage is TRBV11-3 and J usage is TRBJ2-2, with 7 bases fitting TRBD2. With 5 bases clipped from V and 4 bases from J, the junction kept 7 bases outside the gene matches. Germline values: CDR1 SGHNT, CDR2 YENEEA. CDR3 size: 15 residues. This chain's CDR3 is CASSEGRDSTGELFF. The CDR3 region has the DNA TGTGCCAGCAGCGAGGGGAGGGATAGCACCGGGGAGCTGTTTTTT.

V and J are TRBV9 and TRBJ2-7; 7 nucleotides match TRBD2. The CDR3 has 13 amino acids. V lost 0 bases and J lost 6; bases outside the gene matches: 3. The germline V gene has CDR1 SGDLS and CDR2 YYNGEE. CDR3 DNA: TGTGCCAGCAGCGTAGTGGGCGGGAGCGAGCAGTACTTC. Residues: CASSVVGGSEQYF.

The chain links TRBV9 to TRBJ1-4; D is undetermined. Germline V CDR1 and CDR2: SGDLS, YYNGEE. The CDR3 consists of 15 residues. Trimming removed 7 bases from V and 0 bases from J, with 13 bases in between. CDR3 coding DNA: TGTGCCAGCGGCAAGACACCCGCAACTAATGAAAAACTGTTTTTT. It yields the protein CASGKTPATNEKLFF.

The CDR3 DNA reads as TGTGCCAGCAGCCAAGATGTTCGAGATATTGACTACAATGAGCAGTTCTTC. Encoded protein: CASSQDVRDIDYNEQFF. The chain has TRBV4-2 and TRBJ2-1, with unresolved D. The CDR3 length is 17 residues. Germline CDR1 LGHNA, CDR2 YNFKEQ. V was trimmed by 0 bases and J by 3 bases, leaving 15 bases between them.

In its sample, this clone was seen a few times. The chain uses TRBV6-1 and TRBJ1-3, with TRBD1 as a possible D gene (6 bases). The germline V gene has CDR1 MNHNS and CDR2 SASEGT. CDR3 size: 15 residues. The V end was cut by 7 bases, the J end by 3 bases, with 16 bases between. CDR3 amino acids: CASKGGEINGNTIYF. CDR3 DNA sequence: TGTGCCAGCAAAGGGGGTGAGATTAATGGAAACACCATATATTTT.

V usage is TRBV13 and J usage is TRBJ1-2; TRBD1 matches 8 bases. The germline V gene has CDR1 PRHDT and CDR2 FYEKMQ (reference sequence). The CDR3 runs to 13 residues. V lost 5 bases and J lost 7; bases outside the gene matches: 6. The DNA for the CDR3 is TGTGCCAGCAGCGCCCCAGGACAGGGTGGCTACACCTTC. Its protein product is CASSAPGQGGYTF.

The chain combines TRBV5-1 with TRBJ1-2; the D is unclear. Germline CDR1 is SGHRS and CDR2 is YFSETQ. This CDR3 is built from 13 residues. Between the trimmed V and J ends, which lost 4 bases and 4 bases, there was a span of 11 bases. The CDR3, as DNA: TGCGCCAGCAGCCCCGCCACGGGCTATGGCTACACCTTC. Its protein is CASSPATGYGYTF.

The chain joins TRBV7-9 to TRBJ2-5; TRBD1 matches 7 bases. The J call may be wrong; the DNA end is better matched by TRBJ2-7. The CDR3 runs to 16 residues. Germline values: CDR1 SEHNR, CDR2 FQNEAQ (reference sequence). CDR3 bases: TGTGCCAGCAGCTTAGTTTGGGACAGCCGTTCCTACGAGCAGTACTTC. Translating it yields CASSLVWDSRSYEQYF.

This clone was detected once. The chain recombines TRBV6-5 with TRBJ1-1; D unclear. V was pared by 7 bases and J by 9 bases, with 15 bases between. Germline V CDR1 and CDR2: MNHEY, SVGAGI. CDR3 size: 12 residues. CDR3 in DNA: TGTGCCAGCACCTCCAGAGGGAACCAAGCTTTCTTT. Translated: CASTSRGNQAFF.

Here the CDR3 DNA reads TGTGCCAGCAGCACAGGGGGCGGCTCCTACGAGCAGTACTTC. It specifies CASSTGGGSYEQYF. The V gene is TRBV7-2, the J gene TRBJ2-7; 9 bases map to TRBD1. The V and J ends lost 5 bases and 0 bases, in that order; junction bases with no gene match: 2. The germline gives CDR1 SGHTA, CDR2 FQGNSA. The CDR3 covers 14 residues. Full variable domain (missing parts from reference TRBV7-2 and TRBJ2-7): GAGVSQSPSNKVTEKGKDVELRCDPISGHTALYWYRQSLGQGLEFLIYFQGNSAPDKSGLPSDRFSAERTGGSVSTLTIQRTQQEDSAVYLCASSTGGGSYEQYFGPGTRLTVT.

V gene TRBV11-3 combines with J gene TRBJ1-2, with no clear D. Germline CDR1 SGHNT, CDR2 YENEEA. The CDR3 length is 13 residues. Trimming cost V 3 bases and J 5 bases, with 10 bases left between them. CDR3 sequence (DNA): TGTGCCAGCAGCTTCTCCCAAGGTTATGGCTACACCTTC. The encoded protein is CASSFSQGYGYTF.

As DNA, the CDR3 is TGTGCCAGCAGTCGAGTCCTGTTAGATTCACCCCTCCACTTT. It codes for CASSRVLLDSPLHF. The chain employs TRBV2 and TRBJ1-6, with no clear D. CDR1 SNHLY and CDR2 FYNNEI come from the germline V gene. There are 14 residues in the CDR3. V lost 5 bases and J lost 8, with 13 bases in between.

The count of this clone is one. The rearrangement links TRBV6-5 to TRBJ1-1, with 7 bases lining up with TRBD1. The V segment lost 6 bases and the J segment 1 base; nucleotides outside the gene matches: 8. Germline lookup yields CDR1 MNHEY and CDR2 SVGAGI. This CDR3 spans 15 amino acids. CDR3 sequence reads: CASRTRDSQNTEAFF. The CDR3, as DNA: TGTGCCAGCAGAACAAGGGACAGCCAGAACACTGAAGCTTTCTTT.

The V call is TRBV5-8, the J call TRBJ2-5, with 9 bases that match TRBD1. Germline V lookup: CDR1 SGHTS, CDR2 YDEGEE. The trim removed 6 bases at V and 9 bases at J, leaving 12 bases unmatched. This CDR3 contains 14 residues. Written as DNA, the CDR3 is TGTGCCAGCATCCTCGGACAGGGGCTCGGCCCCCAGTACTTC. It encodes CASILGQGLGPQYF.